The next 23 T cell receptor beta chains were all read from a single sample in a study of blood T cell repertoires in COVID-19. Sequencing was performed with immunoSEQ multiplex PCR; in TCRdb, only in-frame clones are kept and a portion is missing. The table records fewer than 400,000 clones, more than 85% of them present only once. Sequencing was performed on PBMCs or T cells enriched from blood (not recorded which). Receptor source: a woman younger than 45 who had recovered from COVID-19.

This chain joins TRBV24-1 and TRBJ2-7; the match to TRBD1 covers 9 bases. The CDR3 is 14 residues long. Germline CDR1 KGHDR, CDR2 SFDVKD. V gave up 6 bases and J gave up 2 bases; unmatched junction bases: 4. The chain's CDR3 is CATSRGQGPYEQYF. CDR3 coding DNA: TGTGCCACCAGTCGTGGACAGGGGCCCTACGAGCAGTACTTC.

The V and J genes are TRBV5-1 and TRBJ1-1; no definite D call. CDR1 and CDR2 from the germline V gene are SGHRS and YFSETQ. This CDR3 region has 14 residues. Trimming took 0 bases from V and 2 from J, leaving 8 bases between them. The CDR3 DNA follows: TGCGCCAGCAGCTTGGGAGGGTATAACACTGAAGCTTTCTTT. Protein product: CASSLGGYNTEAFF.

The DNA of the CDR3 is TGTGCCAGCTCACCCGGGCTAGCGGGGAGCTCCTACGAGCAGTACTTC. Its protein is CASSPGLAGSSYEQYF. V gene TRBV18 combines with J gene TRBJ2-7; 9 nucleotides match TRBD2. The CDR3 loop spans 16 amino acids. Germline values: CDR1 KGHSH, CDR2 LQKENI. Germline trimming cut 3 bases from V and 0 bases from J; bases unmatched to any gene: 6. Drawing the rest from reference TRBV18 and TRBJ2-7, the complete variable domain is NAGVMQNPRHLVRRRGQEARLRCSPMKGHSHVYWYRQLPEEGLKFMVYLQKENIIDESGMPKERFSAEFPKEGPSILRIQQVVRGDSAAYFCASSPGLAGSSYEQYFGPGTRLTVT.

The gene calls are TRBV21-1 and TRBJ2-7; TRBD1 reflects the table's D call only, with no check against the DNA. TRBV21-1 is tagged as a pseudogene. There are 14 residues in the CDR3. CDR3 in amino acids: CATSPDRTYWEQYF. The DNA of the CDR3 is TGTGCCACCAGCCCGGACAGGACGTATTGGGAGCAGTACTTC.

Here the CDR3 reads CASSATGGREQFF. For the CDR3, the DNA is TGTGCCAGCAGCGCGACAGGGGGCAGGGAGCAGTTCTTC. The genes are TRBV7-2 and TRBJ2-1, with 10 bases fitting TRBD1. The CDR3 is 13 residues long. The ends lost 5 bases at V and 10 bases at J; junction bases unmatched: 5. CDR1 is SGHTA, CDR2 FQGNSA, per germline.

A word on this clone: Relative to the germline gene, one junction end is altered; a read error may explain this. The V and J genes are TRBV7-7 and TRBJ2-3; 7 bases agree with TRBD1. Germline CDR1 and CDR2: SSHAT and FNYEAQ (reference sequence). The CDR3 extends over 16 amino acids. The CDR3 sequence is CASSSTGVWGTDTQYF. The CDR3 nucleotides read TGTGCTAGCAGCTCAACAGGGGTTTGGGGCACAGATACGCAGTATTTT.

V gene TRBV15 combines with J gene TRBJ2-1; 7 bases match TRBD1. The length of the CDR3 is 14 residues. Germline values: CDR1 LNHNV, CDR2 YYDKDF (reference sequence). J was trimmed by 8 bases and V by 1 base; bases with no gene match: 5. The CDR3 region has the DNA TGTGCCACCAGCAGAGTTAACAGGGGTTATGAGCAGTTCTTC. Protein: CATSRVNRGYEQFF.

This chain uses TRBV7-9 with TRBJ2-7; no clear D. Germline V gives CDR1 SEHNR, CDR2 FQNEAQ (reference sequence). This CDR3 comprises 13 residues. The ends were cut back, 4 bases at V and 0 bases at J, with 7 bases in the middle. This chain's CDR3 is CASSSLSSYEQYF. In nucleotides, the CDR3 is TGTGCCAGCAGCTCCCTCAGCTCCTACGAGCAGTACTTC.

The chain employs TRBV3-1 (or the pseudogene TRBV3-2) and TRBJ2-7; TRBD2 agrees at 13 bases. V shed 1 base and J 3 bases; nucleotides not matched to a gene: 3. CDR3 size: 16 residues. Germline CDR1 LGHDT, CDR2 YNNKEL (reference sequence). CDR3 bases: TGTGCCAGCAGCCAAGGACTAGCGGGAGGAGTCTACGAGCAGTACTTC. It encodes CASSQGLAGGVYEQYF.

The rearrangement uses TRBV28 and TRBJ2-6; 8 bases line up with TRBD1. The CDR3 contains 16 residues. Looked up from germline, CDR1 is MDHEN and CDR2 is SYDVKM. Trimming removed 6 bases from V and 1 base from J; junction bases left unmatched: 5. The chain's CDR3 is CASSRTGKSGANVLTF. Here the CDR3 DNA reads TGTGCCAGCAGCCGGACAGGGAAATCTGGGGCCAACGTCCTGACTTTC. Combining the CDR3 with reference TRBV28 and TRBJ2-6 gives the whole variable domain DVKVTQSSRYLVKRTGEKVFLECVQDMDHENMFWYRQDPGLGLRLIYFSYDVKMKEKGDIPEGYSVSREKKERFSLILESASTNQTSMYLCASSRTGKSGANVLTFGAGSRLTVL.

The CDR3 spells CATRQGAGEQYF. Written as DNA, the CDR3 is TGTGCCACCCGACAGGGGGCAGGTGAGCAGTACTTC. The chain has TRBV28 and TRBJ2-7, with 10 bases lining up with TRBD1. J gave up 7 bases and V 10 bases, and 7 bases lay outside the gene matches. In germline, CDR1 is MDHEN, CDR2 SYDVKM. The CDR3 has 12 amino acids.

This clone appeared a few times. This chain uses TRBV6-5 with TRBJ1-2, with D perhaps matching TRBD1 (6 bases). Looked up from germline, CDR1 is MNHEY and CDR2 is SVGAGI. This CDR3 comprises 13 residues. Trimming cost V 6 bases and J 7 bases, with 15 bases left between them. DNA of the CDR3: TGTGCCAGCAGCCTCAACAGGGAAGGTGGCTACACCTTC. This translates into CASSLNREGGYTF.

V gene TRBV5-1 combines with J gene TRBJ1-1, with 8 bases matching TRBD1. Germline CDR1 is SGHRS and CDR2 is YFSETQ. The CDR3 has 16 residues. The junction had 7 bases not matched to a gene; V was cut back by 1 base and J by 2 bases. CDR3 DNA sequence: TGCGCCAGCAGCTTGCAGGGGGCCCGTGTAAACACTGAAGCTTTCTTT. Protein: CASSLQGARVNTEAFF.

This clone was seen once. The chain combines TRBV5-8 with TRBJ2-7; TRBD1 matches 9 bases. Germline loops: CDR1 SGHTS, CDR2 YDEGEE. CDR3 length: 15 residues. V trimming: 0 bases; J trimming: 7 bases; junction bases outside the gene matches: 8. The CDR3 nucleotides are TGTGCCAGCAGCTTGGCCCTACAGGGGGCTCGGGAGCAGTACTTC. This translates into CASSLALQGAREQYF.

As to this clone: Other DNA sequences in this sample translate to the same CDR3. This rearrangement joins TRBV29-1 to TRBJ2-1, with TRBD2 matching over 7 bases. This CDR3 has 10 residues. The germline gives CDR1 SQVTM, CDR2 ANQGSEA. V lost 6 bases and J lost 10; bases outside the gene matches: 3. The CDR3 DNA sequence: TGCAGCGTGAGACTAGCAGAGCAGTTCTTC. This translates into CSVRLAEQFF.

The chain employs TRBV18 and TRBJ1-1; possible D gene TRBD1, 5 bases. The CDR3 is made up of 15 amino acids. CDR1 and CDR2 (germline): KGHSH, LQKENI. Trimming stripped 0 bases from V and 3 bases from J, with 11 bases between. CDR3 bases: TGTGCCAGCTCACCACCGTCAGGGTCCCACACTGAAGCTTTCTTT. It codes for CASSPPSGSHTEAFF.

The chain carries TRBV6-5 and TRBJ2-7, with a possible D match to TRBD2 (5 bases). V lost 0 bases, J lost 7 bases, and 13 bases lay in between. Germline V gene data show CDR1 as MNHEY and CDR2 as SVGAGI. This CDR3 comprises 14 residues. For the CDR3, the DNA is TGTGCCAGCAGTTACTCGGGCGGGTCTCGGGAGCAGTACTTC. Translating it yields CASSYSGGSREQYF.

The sample holds one count of this clone. The chain carries TRBV5-4 and TRBJ1-1; maybe TRBD1 (5 bases). Germline V gene data show CDR1 as SGHNT and CDR2 as YYREEE (reference sequence). This CDR3 contains 13 residues. Trimming stripped 0 bases from V and 5 bases from J, with 8 bases between. The CDR3, as DNA: TGTGCCAGCAGCTTGGGACAGCCGACTGAAGCTTTCTTT. This encodes CASSLGQPTEAFF.

The V and J genes are TRBV28 and TRBJ2-7; 7 nucleotides align to TRBD1. Germline V CDR1 and CDR2: MDHEN, SYDVKM. V lost 5 bases and J lost 6; bases outside the gene matches: 10. CDR3 length: 14 amino acids. The CDR3 loop reads CASSRDSSLAEQYF. The CDR3 DNA reads as TGTGCCAGCAGTCGGGACAGCTCCCTAGCCGAGCAGTACTTC.

The chain joins TRBV2 to TRBJ2-3; 9 positions match TRBD1. Germline CDR1 SNHLY, CDR2 FYNNEI. After removal of 3 bases from V and 3 bases from J, the junction contained 4 bases not matched to a gene. This CDR3 region has 15 residues. The CDR3 sequence is CASSDPTGGTDTQYF. The CDR3 region has the DNA TGTGCCAGCAGTGACCCGACAGGGGGAACAGATACGCAGTATTTT.

This clone was recorded once. V usage is TRBV14 and J usage is TRBJ2-7; D is undetermined. Germline V gives CDR1 SGHDN, CDR2 FVKESK. The CDR3 is 12 amino acids. V was cut by 4 bases and J by 4 bases, with 8 bases left in between. The CDR3 here is CASSPNSYEQYF. The DNA of the CDR3 is TGTGCCAGCAGCCCAAACTCGTACGAGCAGTACTTC.

The rearrangement links TRBV5-1 to TRBJ2-5, with TRBD2 identical over 11 bases. Germline V CDR1 and CDR2: SGHRS, YFSETQ. Trimming cost V 4 bases and J 5 bases; bases outside gene matches: 10. CDR3 size: 16 residues. The CDR3, as DNA: TGCGCCAGCAGCATGGGACTAGCGGCTGTTGAGGAGACCCAGTACTTC. It translates to CASSMGLAAVEETQYF.

J is TRBJ1-4 and V is TRBV28, with D possibly TRBD1 on 6 matching bases. V was shortened by 6 bases and J by 6 bases, with 11 bases between the two germline ends. In germline, CDR1 is MDHEN, CDR2 SYDVKM. CDR3 length: 13 residues. The CDR3 here is CASRNRVDEKLFF. Written as DNA, the CDR3 is TGTGCCAGCAGAAACAGGGTCGATGAAAAACTGTTTTTT. Drawing the rest from reference TRBV28 and TRBJ1-4, the complete variable domain is DVKVTQSSRYLVKRTGEKVFLECVQDMDHENMFWYRQDPGLGLRLIYFSYDVKMKEKGDIPEGYSVSREKKERFSLILESASTNQTSMYLCASRNRVDEKLFFGSGTQLSVL.